The T cell receptor beta chain under discussion was sequenced for a study of blood T cells in healthy people across ages. Across the study: Capture via template switching afforded approximately one barcoded beta molecule per two T cells.

In regard to this clonotype: Its cognate antigen is unknown.

A second roughly 6 to 12 cycle PCR used barcoded and J-beta primers. Per sample, CDR3-containing paired-end reads numbered at least 2.5 million. TCRdb reprocessed the 5' RACE reads via MiXCR and lists one record per CDR3 protein. The sample contains approximately 1.5 million distinct CDR3 sequences, about 32% of which appear only once. The CDR3 runs to 13 residues. Germline lookup yields CDR1 SGHAT and CDR2 FQNNGV. The J segment lost 14 bases and the V segment lost 5 bases, leaving 9 bases of the junction unmatched. Study conclusions and caveats: Considered underestimates were the diversity estimates obtained from one million T cells.

The clonotype comes from a woman in her thirties in good health. Sample: blood. The V gene is TRBV11-2, the J gene TRBJ1-6; 7 positions match TRBD1. The CDR3 loop is CASSPGGQQALHF. The CDR3 nucleotides read TGTGCCAGCAGCCCCGGGGGACAGCAAGCCCTCCACTTT.